Presented here are 24 T cell receptor beta chains from one specimen sequenced in a study of T cells in Graves' hyperthyroidism and ophthalmopathy. TCR beta CDR3 regions were amplified from RNA transcripts. The TCR CDR3 was amplified in a first-round RT-PCR using the HTBI primer set. MiXCR, run by TCRdb on the multiplex PCR reads, gives a single entry per CDR3 protein. The sample contains about 380,000 distinct CDR3 sequences, roughly 14% of which appear only once. Sequencing input: blood. The source is a man between 25 and 39 years old with Graves' hyperthyroidism that later progressed to Graves' ophthalmopathy.

This clonotype was picked up many times. This CDR3 reads CASRALQGGNTEAFF. DNA of the CDR3: TGTGCCAGCAGGGCCCTCCAGGGGGGTAACACTGAAGCTTTCTTT. The chain recombines TRBV2 with TRBJ1-1; TRBD1 matches at 7 bases. The CDR3 covers 15 residues. CDR1 and CDR2 (germline): SNHLY, FYNNEI. With 6 bases clipped from V and 2 bases from J, the junction kept 9 bases outside the gene matches.

Comment on this clonotype: At one end, the junction sequence differs from germline, possibly due to a read error. V is TRBV6-1 and J is TRBJ1-5; TRBD1 matches at 10 bases. CDR1 and CDR2 from the germline V gene are MNHNS and SASEGT. The CDR3 has 16 residues. Here the CDR3 DNA reads TGTGCCTGCAGTGAACCGGGACAGGGGACCAATCAGCCCCAGCATTTT. Translating gives CACSEPGQGTNQPQHF.

Only a few counts were recorded for this clonotype. The chain uses TRBV7-2 and TRBJ2-2; D may be TRBD2 (6 bases). This CDR3 contains 13 residues. CDR1 SGHTA and CDR2 FQGNSA come from the germline V gene. Trimming stripped 5 bases from V and 7 bases from J, with 11 bases between. CDR3 sequence reads: CASSTLAYGELFF. CDR3 bases: TGTGCCAGCAGCACGCTAGCGTACGGGGAGCTGTTTTTT.

There are a few counts of this clonotype. The rearrangement joins TRBV10-2 to TRBJ1-5, with D possibly being TRBD1 (5 bases). Germline values: CDR1 WSHSY, CDR2 SAAADI. There are 18 residues in the CDR3. Trimming cost V 3 bases and J 2 bases, with 20 bases left between them. The chain's CDR3 is CASSDNLNWGVGNQPQHF. CDR3 nucleotide sequence: TGCGCCAGCAGTGATAATTTGAATTGGGGGGTTGGCAATCAGCCCCAGCATTTT.

This clonotype was recorded many times. This chain links TRBV5-1 with TRBJ1-2; a possible D gene is TRBD1 (6 bases). The CDR3 is made up of 15 amino acids. V lost 0 bases to trimming and J lost 8 bases, with 17 bases between them. In germline, CDR1 is SGHRS, CDR2 YFSETQ. CDR3: CASSLATGGAKGYTF. In nucleotides, the CDR3 is TGCGCCAGCAGCTTGGCCACGGGGGGCGCGAAGGGCTACACCTTC.

A few counts support this clonotype. This CDR3 is CAWSPGTGQVSYNEQFF. The CDR3 bases are TGTGCCTGGAGTCCGGGGACGGGTCAGGTCTCCTACAATGAGCAGTTCTTC. This rearrangement joins TRBV30 to TRBJ2-1; TRBD1 or TRBD2 may be the D gene (5 bases each). Germline V gene lookup returns CDR1 GTSNPN and CDR2 SVGIG (reference sequence). This CDR3 has 17 amino acids. V shed 2 bases and J shed 0 bases, with 17 bases lying between them.

Remarks on this clonotype: This likely reflects a read error, since a far larger clone is one base away. This is likely a read error, given that the CDR3 carries no conserved phenylalanine or tryptophan at its end. The chain employs TRBV6-2 or TRBV6-3 and TRBJ1-2; 7 bases fit TRBD1. The CDR3 spans 13 residues. CDR1 is MNHEY, CDR2 SVGEGT, per germline. V gave up 4 bases and J gave up 3 bases; unmatched junction bases: 2. CDR3 DNA sequence: TGTGCCAGCAGTTTCGACAGGGACTATGGCTACACCCTC. Amino acid sequence: CASSFDRDYGYTL.

This clonotype was counted ten times or more. The chain is built from TRBV2 and TRBJ1-2; possible D gene TRBD1, 5 bases. V was clipped by 4 bases and J by 4 bases, with 10 bases between them. CDR3 length: 13 residues. Germline values: CDR1 SNHLY, CDR2 FYNNEI. This CDR3 is CASSAGTVYGYTF. The CDR3 DNA reads TGTGCCAGCAGTGCTGGGACGGTCTATGGCTACACCTTC.

This clonotype has a count of ten or more. The rearrangement links TRBV28 to TRBJ2-7, with 9 bases that match TRBD1. The V and J ends lost 5 bases and 4 bases, in that order; junction bases with no gene match: 9. CDR3 length equals 15 residues. Germline loops: CDR1 MDHEN, CDR2 SYDVKM. The CDR3 reads CASSTPGTGTYEQYF. Here the CDR3 DNA reads TGTGCCAGCAGTACTCCGGGGACAGGGACGTACGAGCAGTACTTC.

This clonotype has a count of ten or more. V is TRBV2 and J is TRBJ2-1; D gene uncertain. Germline V CDR1 and CDR2: SNHLY, FYNNEI. The CDR3 has 14 residues. V was pared by 7 bases and J by 10 bases, with 20 bases between. The CDR3 reads CASTPETPFGEQFF. In DNA, the CDR3 is TGTGCCAGCACCCCTGAGACTCCATTCGGGGAGCAGTTCTTC.

This clonotype was seen once. This sequence joins TRBV20-1 and TRBJ2-3, with 10 bases identical to TRBD2. This CDR3 comprises 16 residues. Germline CDR1 and CDR2: DFQATT and SNEGSKA (reference sequence). V dropped 1 base and J dropped 13; count of bases not matched to a gene: 17. In DNA, the CDR3 is TGCAGTGCTAGAGTCCAGAGCGGGGGGGAATCCATAAAGGAGTATTTT. It translates to CSARVQSGGESIKEYF.

This clonotype has ten or more counts. The DNA of the CDR3 is TGTGCCAGCAGCCACACCACAGATACGCAGTATTTT. It is translated as CASSHTTDTQYF. The genes are TRBV5-6 and TRBJ2-3, with D unresolved. This CDR3 region has 12 residues. V was pared by 4 bases and J by 2 bases, with 5 bases between. Germline CDR1 SGHDT, CDR2 YYEEEE.

This clonotype has ten or more counts. V gene TRBV27 combines with J gene TRBJ2-3, with D uncertain. Trimming took off 5 bases at V and 6 bases at J, with 21 bases between the two ends. In germline, CDR1 is MNHEY, CDR2 SMNVEV (reference sequence). This CDR3 is 16 amino acids long. The CDR3 bases are TGTGCCAGCAGTCCGACCAGCCGCCCTAAATGGGATACGCAGTATTTT. It translates to CASSPTSRPKWDTQYF.

The chain recombines TRBV7-9 with TRBJ1-6, with 8 positions matching TRBD1. Germline values: CDR1 SEHNR, CDR2 FQNEAQ (reference sequence). CDR3 length equals 14 residues. The junction had 1 base not matched to a gene; V was cut back by 1 base and J by 8 bases. CDR3 DNA: TGTGCCAGCAGCTTAGAGGACAGGGATTCACCCCTCCACTTT. Its protein is CASSLEDRDSPLHF.

In its sample, this clonotype was seen a few times. The V gene is TRBV15, the J gene TRBJ2-1, with a possible D match to TRBD2 (5 bases). V lost 1 base, J lost 4 bases, and 11 bases lay in between. Germline assignment: CDR1 LNHNV and CDR2 YYDKDF (reference sequence). The CDR3 extends over 15 amino acids. The CDR3, as DNA: TGTGCCACCAGCAGAGGAGGGCGGCAATACAATGAGCAGTTCTTC. It codes for CATSRGGRQYNEQFF.

This clonotype was picked up many times. The chain recombines TRBV6-1 with TRBJ1-4; no definite D call. Germline CDR1 reads MNHNS; CDR2 reads SASEGT. V dropped 5 bases and J dropped 7 bases, with 14 bases sitting between them. The CDR3 runs 14 residues. CDR3 in amino acids: CASSSEGPIEKLFF. In nucleotides, the CDR3 is TGTGCCAGCAGTTCGGAAGGTCCAATTGAAAAACTGTTTTTT.

This clonotype was counted only a few times. The V and J genes are TRBV28 and TRBJ1-1; unclear D gene. Trimming cost V 5 bases and J 10 bases, with 20 bases left between them. Germline V gene lookup returns CDR1 MDHEN and CDR2 SYDVKM. The CDR3 totals 14 residues. The CDR3 protein is CASSPQRGSLSAFF. CDR3 nucleotides: TGTGCCAGCAGTCCCCAACGTGGGTCGCTTTCAGCTTTCTTT.

The table lists this clonotype with many counts. This chain's CDR3 is CASSKRQGTIHEQYF. The CDR3 nucleotides are TGTGCCAGCAGCAAACGACAGGGTACCATCCACGAGCAGTACTTC. The chain uses TRBV7-9 and TRBJ2-7; TRBD1 agrees at 7 bases. This CDR3 comprises 15 residues. V gave up 5 bases and J gave up 5 bases; unmatched junction bases: 12. Per germline, CDR1 SEHNR and CDR2 FQNEAQ (reference sequence). The whole variable domain, filled in from reference TRBV7-9 and TRBJ2-7, reads DTGVSQNPRHKITKRGQNVTFRCDPISEHNRLYWYRQTLGQGPEFLTYFQNEAQLEKSRLLSDRFSAERPKGSFSTLEIQRTEQGDSAMYLCASSKRQGTIHEQYFGPGTRLTVT.

This clonotype was found a few times. The V gene is TRBV7-7, the J gene TRBJ2-1; D not resolved. The CDR3 loop spans 13 amino acids. V lost 5 bases and J lost 6, with 11 bases in between. Germline V CDR1 and CDR2: SSHAT, FNYEAQ (reference sequence). CDR3 protein: CASSPGPSNEQFF. CDR3 coding DNA: TGTGCCAGCAGCCCCGGGCCCAGCAATGAGCAGTTCTTC. Drawing the rest from reference TRBV7-7 and TRBJ2-1, the complete variable domain is GAGVSQSPRYKVTKRGQDVTLRCDPISSHATLYWYQQALGQGPEFLTYFNYEAQPDKSGLPSDRFSAERPEGSISTLTIQRTEQRDSAMYRCASSPGPSNEQFFGPGTRLTVL.

This clonotype came up once. The genes are TRBV20-1 and TRBJ2-3; tentative D call: TRBD1 (6 bases). Germline V gives CDR1 DFQATT, CDR2 SNEGSKA (reference sequence). V was trimmed by 6 bases and J by 4 bases, leaving 14 bases between them. The CDR3 has 13 amino acids. CDR3: CSAATGPADTQYF. CDR3 DNA: TGCAGTGCCGCGACAGGTCCCGCAGATACGCAGTATTTT.

This clonotype was observed at least ten times. The rearrangement links TRBV11-3 to TRBJ1-2, with 8 bases that match TRBD1. Germline V lookup: CDR1 SGHNT, CDR2 YENEEA. This CDR3 has 15 residues. V lost 5 bases to trimming and J lost 6 bases; unmatched junction nucleotides: 11. CDR3 in amino acids: CASSPGVDRGHGYTF. The CDR3 DNA reads as TGTGCCAGCAGCCCAGGGGTAGACAGGGGTCATGGCTACACCTTC. The full variable domain, with the rest looked up from reference TRBV11-3 and TRBJ1-2, is EAGVVQSPRYKIIEKKQPVAFWCNPISGHNTLYWYLQNLGQGPELLIRYENEEAVDDSQLPKDRFSAERLKGVDSTLKIQPAELGDSAVYLCASSPGVDRGHGYTFGSGTRLTVV.

This clonotype was recorded at least ten times. The chain carries TRBV28 and TRBJ1-5; D might be TRBD1 (5 bases). The CDR3 runs to 14 residues. Germline CDR1 reads MDHEN; CDR2 reads SYDVKM. Trimming pared 2 bases from V and 7 bases from J, leaving 12 bases between. CDR3 in amino acids: CASSLGGSYQPQHF. The CDR3 DNA reads as TGTGCCAGCAGTTTAGGGGGATCCTACCAGCCCCAGCATTTT.

This clonotype was recorded a few times. This rearrangement joins TRBV6-1 to TRBJ1-2, with a tentative D call TRBD1 (6 bases). Trimming stripped 6 bases from V and 2 bases from J, with 10 bases between. The CDR3 is 13 residues long. Germline-derived CDR1 and CDR2 are MNHNS and SASEGT. In DNA form, the CDR3 reads TGTGCCAGCAGGCGAAGGGGGAACTATGGCTACACCTTC. The encoded protein is CASRRRGNYGYTF.

This sequence joins TRBV7-9 and TRBJ1-2; D is unresolved. This CDR3 has 9 amino acids. From germline, CDR1 is SEHNR and CDR2 FQNEAQ (reference sequence). In nucleotides, the CDR3 is TGTGGCAGGAACTATGGCTACACCTTC. Translation gives CGRNYGYTF.